The present TCR beta chain was sequenced within a study of OX40 agonist ivuxolimab in advanced cancers. Looking at the study overall: Cancers in dose escalation were hepatocellular, melanoma, renal cell and head and neck. Partial responses were observed in three patients, of whom one had hepatocellular carcinoma and two had cutaneous melanoma.

This clone was detected only a few times. The method was immunoSEQ multiplex PCR; TCRdb's version includes in-frame clones alone and lacks a portion of them. There are 90,000 to 100,000 clones in the sample; 80% to 90% occur only once, and about 0.82% lies in the top ten. Germline values: CDR1 SGHRS, CDR2 YFSETQ. The CDR3 extends over 15 amino acids. V was clipped by 0 bases and J by 1 base, with 9 bases between them. This receptor was taken from an adult with an advanced solid tumor such as melanoma, head and neck, liver or kidney cancer. Sequencing was performed on CD4+ or CD8+ T cells sorted from blood, taken in a trial of the OX40 agonist ivuxolimab. The chain joins TRBV5-1 to TRBJ2-3; D remains ambiguous. Here the CDR3 DNA reads TGCGCCAGCAGCTTGGGGTCAGCCCGCACAGATACGCAGTATTTT. This codes for CASSLGSARTDTQYF.